A few counts support the clone carrying this T cell receptor (beta chain). What it recognizes is unknown. The sample belongs to a study of response to subunit inactivated influenza vaccine. Using its own MiXCR run on the RT-PCR reads, TCRdb lists one record per CDR3 protein. The sample has hundreds of thousands of distinct CDR3 sequences; 12% are singletons. CDR3 size: 16 residues. J was trimmed by 0 bases and V by 8 bases; bases with no gene match: 9. Germline V gene lookup returns CDR1 SNHLY and CDR2 FYNNEI. Study conclusions and caveats: The authors suggested that few new T cells are recruited per seasonal influenza vaccination.

The source of this sequence is a man aged 45-65 years who received an inactivated influenza vaccine. The source was PBMCs from blood, collected on the day of vaccination. The chain recombines TRBV2 with TRBJ2-2; 7 bases line up with TRBD1. CDR3 in amino acids: CASSLQGGANTGELFF. The CDR3 region has the DNA TGTGCCAGCTCGCTTCAAGGGGGCGCGAACACCGGGGAGCTGTTTTTT.